These T cell receptor beta chains were read from a single sample in a study of OX40 agonist ivuxolimab in advanced cancers. Sequencing used immunoSEQ multiplex PCR; TCRdb keeps in-frame clones, though not all of them. The table lists about 58,000 clones, approximately 88% of them singletons. This specimen was CD4+ or CD8+ T cells sorted from blood, taken in a trial of the OX40 agonist ivuxolimab. Every receptor here comes from an adult with an advanced solid tumor such as melanoma, head and neck, liver or kidney cancer. Both conserved end residues are part of each CDR3. The D gene is left open where the match is weak. Size values are once, few and many counts, or a class for expanded clones, and some rows have none.

d_call clone_size j_call v_call cdr3_nt cdr3_aa
- - TRBJ1-5 TRBV2 TGTGCCAGCACAGGTTATAGCAATCAGCCCCAGCATTTT CASTGYSNQPQHF
TRBD1 - TRBJ2-7 TRBV7-4 TGTGCCAGCAGCTTAGGGGACAGGGGGCTCCCCTACGAGCAGTACTTC CASSLGDRGLPYEQYF
- - TRBJ2-5 TRBV21-1 TGTGCCAGCAAGGAAGAAGAGACCCAGTACTTC CASKEEETQYF
- - TRBJ2-7 TRBV7-2 TGTGCCAGCAGCCCTACAGACGCGAGCTCCTACGAGCAGTACTTC CASSPTDASSYEQYF
- - TRBJ1-5 TRBV7-8 TGTGCCAGCAGCTTAGTGACAGAAAATCAGCCCCAGCATTTT CASSLVTENQPQHF
TRBD2 - TRBJ2-7 TRBV30 TGTGCCTGGAAGGGGACGGGAGGATCCTACGAGCAGTACTTC CAWKGTGGSYEQYF
- - TRBJ2-1 TRBV10-1 TGCGCCAGTGCTAGAAGCTCCTACAATGAGCAGTTCTTC CASARSSYNEQFF
- - TRBJ2-4 TRBV11-2 TGTGCCAGCAGCTTAGATCGGGGGGCAGGGAATTTCGCCAAAAACATTCAGTACTTC CASSLDRGAGNFAKNIQYF
- - TRBJ2-7 TRBV29-1 TGCAGCGCTGGGACACCGACCTACGAGCAGTACTTC CSAGTPTYEQYF
TRBD1 - TRBJ2-7 TRBV27 TGTGCCAGCAAGAAGGGACAGGCCACCTACGAGCAGTACTTC CASKKGQATYEQYF
- - TRBJ2-2 TRBV6-1 TGTGCCAGCAGTTCGCTCCGAGGGGGAACCGGGGAGCTGTTTTTT CASSSLRGGTGELFF
TRBD2 - TRBJ2-1 TRBV9 TGTGCCAGCAGCCGTAGCGGGAGGGCCTCGGGCAATGAGCAGTTCTTC CASSRSGRASGNEQFF
- - TRBJ2-7 TRBV27 TGTGCCAGCAGGAGGGGTGGGGGGAGGAAGATCTACGAGCAGTACTTC CASRRGGGRKIYEQYF
TRBD1 - TRBJ2-3 TRBV5-1 TGCGCCAGCAGCTTGGGACAGGGGGCGAGCACAGATACGCAGTATTTT CASSLGQGASTDTQYF
- - TRBJ1-5 TRBV19 TGTGCCAGTAGAGGTGGCAGCCAGAATCAGCCCCAGCATTTT CASRGGSQNQPQHF
TRBD1 - TRBJ1-2 TRBV5-6 TGTGCCAGCAGCTTCCGGGGGACAGACTATGGCTACACCTTC CASSFRGTDYGYTF
- once TRBJ1-1 TRBV6-5 TGTGCCAGCAACCGGGAGGGGCCGAACACTGAAGCTTTCTTT CASNREGPNTEAFF
- - TRBJ2-3 TRBV7-9 TGTGCCAGCAGCTTACCAAGATCTCCGATCACAGATACGCAGTATTTT CASSLPRSPITDTQYF
TRBD1 - TRBJ1-2 TRBV18 TGTGCCAGCTCGCGGACAGGGGGCGCTGGTGACTATGGCTACACCTTC CASSRTGGAGDYGYTF
TRBD2 - TRBJ2-1 TRBV27 TGTGCCAGCTCCCTCCGGGCGGGGGGACTAGCGGGTCGCGGTGAGCAGTTCTTC CASSLRAGGLAGRGEQFF
- - TRBJ1-3 TRBV5-4 TGTGCCAGCAGCTTGCGCTCTGGAAACACCATATATTTT CASSLRSGNTIYF
TRBD1 few TRBJ1-1 TRBV30 TGTGCCTGGAGTCGGGACAGAGCGACTGAAGCTTTCTTT CAWSRDRATEAFF
TRBD1 - TRBJ2-7 TRBV11-2 TGTGCCAGCAGCCCCTCCACAGGGGACTACGAGCAGTACTTC CASSPSTGDYEQYF
- - TRBJ1-1 TRBV7-9 TGTGCCAGCAGCTCCGGACCGAGAACTGAAGCTTTCTTT CASSSGPRTEAFF
- - TRBJ2-7 TRBV30 TGTGCCTGGAGAGCAATGGTTAGCTCCTACGAGCAGTACTTC CAWRAMVSSYEQYF
- - TRBJ2-2 TRBV6-5 TGTGCCAGCAACCGAGGACAGCGAGCGACCGGGGAGCTGTTTTTT CASNRGQRATGELFF
TRBD1 - TRBJ2-7 TRBV27 TGTGCCAGCAGCCCGGGACAGGGATACTCCTACGAGCAGTACTTC CASSPGQGYSYEQYF
TRBD2 - TRBJ2-2 TRBV6-4 TGTGCCAGCAGAGGACTAGCGGGAGGATTAAACACCGGGGAGCTGTTTTTT CASRGLAGGLNTGELFF
- - TRBJ2-7 TRBV29-1 TGCAGCGTTGAAGGGGGCAGGGGAAGGTACGAGCAGTACTTC CSVEGGRGRYEQYF
- - TRBJ2-5 TRBV10-1 TGCGCCAGCAGTGTAGGGGGGGGCGAGGGGGAGACCCAGTACTTC CASSVGGGEGETQYF
TRBD2 - TRBJ2-1 TRBV5-1 TGCGCCAGCAGCTTTCAAAATAGCGGGATTGGATCCTACAATGAGCAGTTCTTC CASSFQNSGIGSYNEQFF
TRBD1 - TRBJ1-2 TRBV4-3 TGCGCCAGCAGCCAAGGTTCAGGGGGCTGGAACTATGGCTACACCTTC CASSQGSGGWNYGYTF
TRBD1 - TRBJ2-5 TRBV5-4 TGTGCCAGCAGCTTAGGTCGACAGGGACAAGAGACCCAGTACTTC CASSLGRQGQETQYF
TRBD1 - TRBJ1-1 TRBV2 TGTGCCAGCAGTCGGGACAGGGCGGGCACTGAAGCTTTCTTT CASSRDRAGTEAFF
- - TRBJ1-2 TRBV13 TGTGCCAGCAGCTTATTTCGGCCCGGGGGCAAGGGATACACCTTC CASSLFRPGGKGYTF
- - TRBJ2-7 TRBV30 TGTGCCTGGGGGGGCCGCCTCTCCGAGCAGTACTTC CAWGGRLSEQYF
- - TRBJ2-2 TRBV5-1 TGCGCCAGCAGCAGGGGCCCTCCAAACACCGGGGAGCTGTTTTTT CASSRGPPNTGELFF
TRBD2 once TRBJ2-7 TRBV10-2 TGCGCCACTCAGCTGGGACTAGCGGGAGTAGATGAGCAGTACTTC CATQLGLAGVDEQYF
- - TRBJ2-3 TRBV7-3 TGTGCCAGCAGCCCAGGGGTTAGCACAGATACGCAGTATTTT CASSPGVSTDTQYF
- once TRBJ1-6 TRBV19 TGTGCCAGTAGAGCGGAGAGGATTAATTCACCCCTCCACTTT CASRAERINSPLHF
- - TRBJ2-1 TRBV15 TGTGCCACCAGCCCGGGGCTAAACAATGAGCAGTTCTTC CATSPGLNNEQFF
- - TRBJ1-4 TRBV5-6 TGTGCCAGCAGCTTACTTCCGGAAAATGAAAAACTGTTTTTT CASSLLPENEKLFF
TRBD2 - TRBJ2-7 TRBV9 TGTGCCAGCAGCCTGGGACTAGCGGGGAGCTACGAGCAGTACTTC CASSLGLAGSYEQYF
- few TRBJ1-1 TRBV20-1 TGCAGTGTCTCGGACCTTGAAGAAGCTTTCTTT CSVSDLEEAFF
- - TRBJ1-2 TRBV5-1 TGCGCCAGCAGCTTGGGGCTGACAGATCCCACGGGCTACACCTTC CASSLGLTDPTGYTF
TRBD2 - TRBJ2-1 TRBV28 TGTGCCAGCAGTTTCGAGACTAGCGGGACCTATGAGCAGTTCTTC CASSFETSGTYEQFF
- - TRBJ2-5 TRBV7-9 TGTGCCAGCAGCTTCGGACTTTCGTGGGAGACCCAGTACTTC CASSFGLSWETQYF
- - TRBJ2-1 TRBV10-2 TGCGCCAGCGAGGGACTCGTCAATGAGCAGTTCTTC CASEGLVNEQFF